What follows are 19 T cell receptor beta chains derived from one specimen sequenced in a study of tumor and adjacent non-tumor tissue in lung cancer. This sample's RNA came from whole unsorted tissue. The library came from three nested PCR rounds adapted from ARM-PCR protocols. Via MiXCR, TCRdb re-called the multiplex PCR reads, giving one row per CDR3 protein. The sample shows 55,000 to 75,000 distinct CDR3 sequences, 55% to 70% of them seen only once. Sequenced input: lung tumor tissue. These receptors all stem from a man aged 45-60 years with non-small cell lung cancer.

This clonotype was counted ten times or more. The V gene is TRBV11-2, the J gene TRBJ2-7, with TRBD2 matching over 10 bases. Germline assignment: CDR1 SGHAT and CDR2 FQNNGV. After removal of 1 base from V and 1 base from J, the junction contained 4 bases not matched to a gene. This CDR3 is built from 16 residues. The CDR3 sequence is CASSLGGTSASYEQYF. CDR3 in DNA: TGTGCCAGCAGCTTAGGAGGGACTAGCGCGTCCTACGAGCAGTACTTC.

The CDR3 here is CATGEGLRNTGELFF. The CDR3, as DNA: TGTGCCACCGGTGAAGGCCTAAGGAACACCGGGGAGCTGTTTTTT. The rearrangement uses TRBV10-3 and TRBJ2-2; unclear D gene. Trimming pared 10 bases from V and 1 base from J, leaving 16 bases between. This CDR3 is 15 amino acids long. Per germline, CDR1 ENHRY and CDR2 SYGVKD.

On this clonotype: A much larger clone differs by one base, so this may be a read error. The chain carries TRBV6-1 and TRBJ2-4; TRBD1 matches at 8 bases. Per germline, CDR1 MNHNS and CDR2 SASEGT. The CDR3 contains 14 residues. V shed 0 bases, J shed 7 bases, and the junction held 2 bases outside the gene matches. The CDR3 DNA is TGTGCCAGCAGTGAAGCCGGGACAGGCAACATTCAGTACTTC. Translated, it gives CASSEAGTGNIQYF.

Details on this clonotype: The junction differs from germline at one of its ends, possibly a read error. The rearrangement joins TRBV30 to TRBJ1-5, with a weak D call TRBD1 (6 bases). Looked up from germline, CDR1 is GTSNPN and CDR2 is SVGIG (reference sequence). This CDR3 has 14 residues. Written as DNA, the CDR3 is TGTGGCTGGAGTGTCACAGGGACCAATCAGCCCCAGCATTTT. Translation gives CGWSVTGTNQPQHF. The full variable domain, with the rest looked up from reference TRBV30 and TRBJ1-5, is SQTIHQWPATLVQPVGSPLSLECTVEGTSNPNLYWYRQAAGRGLQLLFYSVGIGQISSEVPQNLSASRPQDRQFILSSKKLLLSDSGFYLCGWSVTGTNQPQHFGDGTRLSIL.

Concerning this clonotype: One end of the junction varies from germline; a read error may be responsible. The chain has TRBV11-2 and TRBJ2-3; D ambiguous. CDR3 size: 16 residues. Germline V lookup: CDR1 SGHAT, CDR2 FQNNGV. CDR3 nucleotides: TGTGCCAACAGCTTAGGGTGGTTATCTAGTACAGATACGCAGTATTTT. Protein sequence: CANSLGWLSSTDTQYF.

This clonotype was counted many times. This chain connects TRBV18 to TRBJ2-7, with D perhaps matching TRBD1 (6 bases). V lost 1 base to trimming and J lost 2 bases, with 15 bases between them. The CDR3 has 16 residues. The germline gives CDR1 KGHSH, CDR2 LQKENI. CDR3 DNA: TGTGCCAGCTCACCACAGGTTGGGACATACGCCTACGAGCAGTACTTC. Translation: CASSPQVGTYAYEQYF.

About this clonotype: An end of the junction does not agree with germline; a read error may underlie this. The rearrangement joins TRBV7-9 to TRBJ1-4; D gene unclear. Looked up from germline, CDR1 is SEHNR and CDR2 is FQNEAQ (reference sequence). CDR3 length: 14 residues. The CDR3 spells CASTLAPEREELFF. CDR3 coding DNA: TGTGCCAGCACCTTAGCTCCAGAAAGAGAAGAACTGTTTTTT.

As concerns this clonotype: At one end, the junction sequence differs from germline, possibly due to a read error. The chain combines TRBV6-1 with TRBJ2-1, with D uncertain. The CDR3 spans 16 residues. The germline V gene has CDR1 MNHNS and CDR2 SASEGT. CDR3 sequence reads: CVSSVGRKSSYNEQFF. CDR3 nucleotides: TGTGTCAGCAGCGTTGGACGAAAGAGCTCCTACAATGAGCAGTTCTTC.

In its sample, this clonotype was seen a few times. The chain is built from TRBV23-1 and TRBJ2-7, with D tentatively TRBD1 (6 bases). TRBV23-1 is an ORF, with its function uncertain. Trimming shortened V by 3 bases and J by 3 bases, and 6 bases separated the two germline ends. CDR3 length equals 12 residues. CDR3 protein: CASSQGHYEQYF. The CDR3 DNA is TGCGCCAGCAGTCAGGGACACTACGAGCAGTACTTC.

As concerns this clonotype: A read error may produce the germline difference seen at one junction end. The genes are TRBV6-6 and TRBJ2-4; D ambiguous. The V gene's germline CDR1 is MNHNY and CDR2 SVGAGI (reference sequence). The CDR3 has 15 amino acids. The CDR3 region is CAGSYSMDGQNIQYF. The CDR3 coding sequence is TGTGCCGGCAGCTACTCGATGGACGGTCAAAACATTCAGTACTTC.

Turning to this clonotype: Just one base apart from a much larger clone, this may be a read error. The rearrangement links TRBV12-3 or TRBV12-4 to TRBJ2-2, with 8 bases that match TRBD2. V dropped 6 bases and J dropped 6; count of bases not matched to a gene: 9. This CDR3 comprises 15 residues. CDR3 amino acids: CASSPGLADSGELFF. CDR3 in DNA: TGTGCCAGCAGCCCCGGACTAGCAGACTCCGGGGAGCTGTTTTTT.

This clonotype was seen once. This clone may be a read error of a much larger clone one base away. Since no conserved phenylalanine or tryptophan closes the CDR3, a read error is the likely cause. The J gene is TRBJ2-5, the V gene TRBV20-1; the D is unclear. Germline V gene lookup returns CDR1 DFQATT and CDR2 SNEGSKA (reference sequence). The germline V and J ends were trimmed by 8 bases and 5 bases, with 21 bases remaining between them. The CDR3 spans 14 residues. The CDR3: CSSRKSLGLETQYL. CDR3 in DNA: TGCAGTTCACGAAAGTCCCTAGGATTGGAGACCCAGTACCTC.

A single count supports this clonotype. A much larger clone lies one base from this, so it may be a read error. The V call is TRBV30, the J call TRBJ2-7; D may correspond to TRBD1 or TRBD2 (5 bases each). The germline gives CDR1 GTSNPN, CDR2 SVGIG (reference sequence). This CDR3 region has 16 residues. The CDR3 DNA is TGTACCTGGAGTCCTCCGGGACCACGGAGATCCCACGAGCAGTACTTC. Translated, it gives CTWSPPGPRRSHEQYF.

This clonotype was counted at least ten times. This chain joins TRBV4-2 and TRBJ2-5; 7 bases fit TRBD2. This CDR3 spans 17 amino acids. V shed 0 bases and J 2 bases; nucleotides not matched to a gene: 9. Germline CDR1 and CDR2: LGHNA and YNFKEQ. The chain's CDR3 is CASSQDLPGGTQETQYF. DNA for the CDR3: TGTGCCAGCAGCCAAGATCTCCCGGGGGGAACTCAAGAGACCCAGTACTTC.

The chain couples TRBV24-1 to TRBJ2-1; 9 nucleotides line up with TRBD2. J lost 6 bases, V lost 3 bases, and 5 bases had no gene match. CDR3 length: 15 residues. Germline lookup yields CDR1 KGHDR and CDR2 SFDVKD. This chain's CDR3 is CATSDGGRALNEQFF. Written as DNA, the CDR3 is TGTGCCACCAGTGATGGCGGGAGGGCCCTCAATGAGCAGTTCTTC.

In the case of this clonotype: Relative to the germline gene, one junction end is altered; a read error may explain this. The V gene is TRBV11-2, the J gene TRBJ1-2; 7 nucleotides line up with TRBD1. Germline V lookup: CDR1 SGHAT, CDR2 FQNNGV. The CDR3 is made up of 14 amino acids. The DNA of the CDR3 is TGTGCCAGCAGCCCACTGGGACAGACCTATGGCTACGCCTTC. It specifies CASSPLGQTYGYAF.

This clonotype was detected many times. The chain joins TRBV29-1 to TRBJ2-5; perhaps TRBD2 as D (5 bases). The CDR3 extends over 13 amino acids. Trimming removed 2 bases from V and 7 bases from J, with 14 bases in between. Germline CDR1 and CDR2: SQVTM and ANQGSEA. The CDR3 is CSVEKGPRGTQYF. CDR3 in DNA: TGCAGCGTTGAAAAAGGGCCCCGGGGGACCCAGTACTTC.

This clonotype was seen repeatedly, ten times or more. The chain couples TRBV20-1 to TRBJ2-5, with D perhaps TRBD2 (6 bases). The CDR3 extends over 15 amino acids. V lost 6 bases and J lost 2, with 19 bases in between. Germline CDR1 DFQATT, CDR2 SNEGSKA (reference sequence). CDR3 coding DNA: TGCAGTGCCCACCGGGCGCAGGGAGGACAAGAGACCCAGTACTTC. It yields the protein CSAHRAQGGQETQYF.

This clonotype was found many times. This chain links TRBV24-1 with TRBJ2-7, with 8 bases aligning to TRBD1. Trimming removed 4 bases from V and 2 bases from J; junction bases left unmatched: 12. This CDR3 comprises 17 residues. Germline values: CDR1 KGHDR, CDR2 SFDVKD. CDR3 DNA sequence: TGTGCCACCAGTGACTCTCCCTCCGGGACAGGCGCCTACGAGCAGTACTTC. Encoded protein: CATSDSPSGTGAYEQYF.